This T cell receptor beta chain is from a study of human T cells and chemical hapten exposure (dated by TCRdb to the early 2020s). Broadly, across the study: For sensitization, 2% DPC in acetone was applied to a roughly 2 cm by roughly 2 cm area of upper inner arm skin. Blood was sampled from patients pre-sensitization (week 0) and at 2, 6 and about 24 weeks after DPC sensitization. Under 30 alopecia patients gave blood for TCR sequencing at one to four time points (pre-sensitization, 2, 6 and 24 weeks). Patch testing was performed on the upper back with Finn chambers containing 0.01% DPC, and the patch tests were scored after 6 days according to International Contact Dermatitis Research Group standards. The patient cohort, mostly female, included alopecia areata with under or over 50% scalp involvement, alopecia totalis and alopecia universalis. Peripheral blood TCR repertoire changes were tracked in vivo in alopecia patients during primary and secondary sensitization to the hapten diphenylcyclopropenone (DPC). Libraries were pooled for sequencing, and per-sample TCR yields varied mainly because of small differences in library volumes within the pool. Weekly therapeutic DPC doses were additionally applied to the scalp of patients throughout the approximately 24-week study period.

CDR3 length: 15 amino acids, cysteine to phenylalanine. The kept DNA is CDR3 alone, 45 bases in frame from the first base. V lost 3 bases and J lost 0 bases; the stretch between them is 6 bases long. Via the germline V gene, CDR1 is MGHRA and CDR2 YSYEKL. Points on this clonotype: Its cognate antigen has yet to be identified. Nothing much larger sits one base from this clone, and base qualities are not available.

According to the study, the label for this sample's time point signals: pre-sensitization, week 0. The treatment or condition tag for this specimen amounts to: therapeutic diphenylcyclopropenone sensitization with weekly scalp DPC. At every patch-test visit, the blood draw took place before the patch test was put on. To be eligible, patients had to be aged 18 to 70, diagnosed with alopecia and judged suitable for DPC therapy, while pregnant patients were excluded. Unfractionated whole blood was collected in Tempus Blood RNA tubes, and total RNA was extracted from that blood. Libraries came from RACE. The instrument given in TCRdb is NextSeq 500. During library preparation, unique molecular identifiers were attached to individual cDNA molecules so that TCRs could be counted in a quantitative, reproducible way. For every blood RNA sample, sequencing covered both the TCR alpha and TCR beta chains. Per the original workflow: The median number of TCRs per sample was around 100,000, ranging from 23,224 to 690,600. The Decombinator software suite was used to annotate V, J and CDR3 in the TCR reads. For the PS versus PT1 abundance plots, all samples were subsampled to the same number of TCRs (28,000). TCRs were defined as expanded if absent before sensitization and observed at least eight times at the 2-week time point. TCRdb reprocessing: public reads trimmed at Q25 with fastp, clones called with MiXCR, in-frame beta chains kept. Each record represents a unique CDR3 protein, reported with the most common genes and DNA among its rows. The V and J calls shown here were made by TCRdb, not taken from the authors' results. In this sample the table shows some 330,000 distinct CDR3 sequences, 4.5% to 5.5% of which occur a single time. The ten largest clones represent more than 8% of the sample.

What the work shows at the level of the full study, not this receptor alone: Significantly more large CDR3 similarity clusters were formed by expanded TCRs than by pre-sensitization or healthy control sets, consistent with antigen-driven responses. Because all patients had alopecia, a presumed autoimmune disease, the immune response of the patients might differ from that of healthy individuals. The number of TCRs above 1 in 1000 frequency did not change with DPC sensitization; there was no evidence of global repertoire structure alterations. Repeated subsampling changed both the strength of the expansion versus patch-test correlation and the threshold at which the correlation became significant. Patch test score was positively correlated with the number of PT1 expanded TCRs, with significance at thresholds 8, 16 and 32 but not at 4.

The chain was built from TRBV4-1 and TRBJ2-6; confidence is insufficient to name the D gene. The receptor was derived from a young woman with alopecia areata. Some clones in this sample may be carry-over from other donors' samples. The sequencing used whole blood, collected in connection with sensitization to the hapten diphenylcyclopropenone (DPC). The CDR3 protein: CASSHRFSGANVLTF. The DNA is as follows: TGCGCCAGCAGCCACAGGTTCTCTGGGGCCAACGTCCTGACTTTC.